The rows below give T cell receptor beta chains drawn from one sample of a study of blood T cell repertoires in COVID-19. Data came from immunoSEQ multiplex PCR; TCRdb stores just in-frame clones and leaves some out. The data hold around 100,000 clones, with around 84% observed a single time. The sample was peripheral blood. The receptors were gathered from a woman in her 70s with active or convalescent COVID-19. Each CDR3 is given with its conserved first and last residue. A D gene is named only where the DNA matches it firmly. Rows give clone size only sometimes, using once, few, many, or a class for an expanded clone.

j_gene,abundance,v_gene,d_gene,CDR3aa,CDR3nt
TRBJ1-4,.,TRBV28,.,CASSLGAVKEKLFF,TGTGCCAGCAGTTTAGGGGCAGTAAAGGAAAAACTGTTTTTT
TRBJ2-7,once,TRBV19,TRBD1,CASNPTGTGALSEQYF,TGTGCCAGTAACCCGACCGGGACAGGGGCCCTCTCCGAGCAGTACTTC
TRBJ1-1,.,TRBV7-2,.,CASSSQVNSEAFF,TGTGCCAGCAGCTCACAGGTGAACTCTGAAGCTTTCTTT
TRBJ1-5,once,TRBV5-6,TRBD1,CASSLYSTGKGQPQHF,TGTGCCAGCAGCTTGTATTCGACAGGGAAGGGTCAGCCCCAGCATTTT
TRBJ2-7,.,TRBV18,TRBD2,CASSVGLAGSNEQYF,TGTGCCAGCTCGGTGGGACTAGCGGGAAGTAACGAGCAGTACTTC
TRBJ2-5,.,TRBV12-5,.,CASGLWSAAEQETQYF,TGTGCTAGTGGTCTATGGTCGGCGGCCGAGCAAGAGACCCAGTACTTC
TRBJ2-3,once,TRBV6-2/TRBV6-3,.,CASSTRTPTGTQYF,TGTGCCAGCAGTACCCGTACCCCCACGGGTACGCAGTATTTT
TRBJ2-7,.,TRBV3-1/TRBV3-2,TRBD2,CASSQGLAGFESYEQYF,TGTGCCAGCAGCCAGGGACTAGCGGGTTTTGAGTCCTACGAGCAGTACTTC
TRBJ1-5,.,TRBV4-3,.,CASSQGVTNNQPQHF,TGCGCCAGCAGCCAAGGGGTTACTAACAATCAGCCCCAGCATTTT
TRBJ1-2,.,TRBV19,TRBD1,CASRTGVLNYGYTF,TGTGCCAGTAGGACAGGGGTCCTTAACTATGGCTACACCTTC
TRBJ1-1,.,TRBV5-1,TRBD1,CASSIQGPNTEAFF,TGCGCCAGCAGCATACAGGGGCCGAACACTGAAGCTTTCTTT
TRBJ2-1,.,TRBV25-1,TRBD2,CASSALGGSHYNEQFF,TGTGCCAGCAGTGCCCTGGGCGGGAGTCACTACAATGAGCAGTTCTTC
TRBJ2-2,.,TRBV2,.,CASSSYTGELFF,TGTGCCAGCAGCTCGTACACCGGGGAGCTGTTTTTT
TRBJ1-5,once,TRBV3-1/TRBV3-2,.,CASSQDISNQPQHF,TGTGCCAGCAGCCAAGATATTAGCAATCAGCCCCAGCATTTT
TRBJ1-6,.,TRBV5-4,.,CASRRDSDNSPLHF,TGTGCCAGCAGGCGGGACTCGGATAATTCACCCCTCCACTTT
TRBJ1-6,.,TRBV6-6,TRBD1,CASSYSQGDNSPLHF,TGTGCCAGCAGTTACTCCCAGGGGGATAATTCACCCCTCCACTTT
TRBJ2-1,once,TRBV7-9,TRBD1,CASSSLRGQGAHNEQFF,TGTGCCAGCAGCTCCCTTAGGGGACAGGGTGCCCACAATGAGCAGTTCTTC
TRBJ1-2,.,TRBV6-5,TRBD1,CASTRSGQVYGYTF,TGTGCCAGCACACGGTCGGGACAGGTCTATGGCTACACCTTC
TRBJ1-4,.,TRBV27,.,CASSLSGGFNEKLFF,TGTGCCAGCAGTTTATCGGGGGGGTTTAATGAAAAACTGTTTTTT
TRBJ2-5,.,TRBV7-9,.,CASSPNRGGGRETQYF,TGTGCCAGCAGCCCAAATCGGGGAGGAGGGCGCGAGACCCAGTACTTC
TRBJ1-1,.,TRBV28,.,CASSYGGVTEAFF,TGTGCCAGCAGTTACGGCGGGGTCACTGAAGCTTTCTTT
TRBJ1-6,once,TRBV6-6,TRBD1,CASSYSGQGKGSPLHF,TGTGCCAGCAGTTACTCAGGACAGGGAAAAGGATCACCCCTCCACTTT